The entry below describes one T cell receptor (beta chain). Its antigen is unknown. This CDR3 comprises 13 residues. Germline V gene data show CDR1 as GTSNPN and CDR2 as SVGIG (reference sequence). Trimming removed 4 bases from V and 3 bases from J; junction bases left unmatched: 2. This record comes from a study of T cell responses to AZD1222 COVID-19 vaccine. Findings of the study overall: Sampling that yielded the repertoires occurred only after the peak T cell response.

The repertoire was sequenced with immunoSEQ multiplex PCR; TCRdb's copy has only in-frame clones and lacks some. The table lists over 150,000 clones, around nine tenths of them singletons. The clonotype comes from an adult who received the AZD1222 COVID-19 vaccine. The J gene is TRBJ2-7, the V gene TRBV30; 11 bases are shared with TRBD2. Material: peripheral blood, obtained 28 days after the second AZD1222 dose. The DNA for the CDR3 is TGTGCCTGGACTAGCGGGGGGAACTACGAGCAGTACTTC. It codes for CAWTSGGNYEQYF. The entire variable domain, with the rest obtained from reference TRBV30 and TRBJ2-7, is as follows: SQTIHQWPATLVQPVGSPLSLECTVEGTSNPNLYWYRQAAGRGLQLLFYSVGIGQISSEVPQNLSASRPQDRQFILSSKKLLLSDSGFYLCAWTSGGNYEQYFGPGTRLTVT.